Each of the 26 T cell receptor beta chains below was sequenced from the same sample in a study of metastatic and nonmetastatic thyroid tumors. The entire patient cohort was treatment-naive prior to thyroid surgery. TCRdb reassembled clones from the PCR reads with MiXCR. This sample yields around 16,000 clones, of which approximately 12% are seen a single time; 15% to 20% belongs to the top ten. The specimen sequenced was tumor tissue. The receptors originated from a female donor with papillary thyroid cancer or a benign thyroid nodule (not recorded which). Some clones in this sample may be carry-over from other donors' samples.

This clone was recorded at least ten times. The V call is TRBV2, the J call TRBJ1-1; a weak D match, TRBD1 (5 bases). Per germline, CDR1 SNHLY and CDR2 FYNNEI. The CDR3 loop spans 14 amino acids. The germline V and J ends were trimmed by 1 base and 5 bases, with 11 bases remaining between them. CDR3 region: CASSEERDVTEAFF. The CDR3 DNA sequence: TGTGCCAGCAGTGAAGAGAGGGACGTGACTGAAGCTTTCTTT.

This clone was counted ten times or more. J is TRBJ2-1 and V is TRBV6-4; no firm D call. The V gene lost 0 bases and the J gene lost 3 bases, with 9 bases spanning the gap. CDR3 length: 15 amino acids. CDR1 and CDR2 from the germline V gene are MRHNA and SNTAGT. CDR3 nucleotide sequence: TGTGCCAGCAGTGACTCGGCCGGAGTCTACAATGAGCAGTTCTTC. It specifies CASSDSAGVYNEQFF.

V and J are TRBV20-1 and TRBJ2-3, with D tentatively TRBD1 or TRBD2 (6 bases each). Trimming pared 7 bases from V and 0 bases from J, leaving 14 bases between. Germline assignment: CDR1 DFQATT and CDR2 SNEGSKA (reference sequence). The CDR3 covers 14 residues. This chain's CDR3 is CSGGAVASTDTQYF. The CDR3 DNA follows: TGCAGTGGGGGGGCTGTAGCTAGCACAGATACGCAGTATTTT.

Many counts were recorded for this clone. The chain is built from TRBV19 and TRBJ2-2; D is ambiguous. Germline assignment: CDR1 LNHDA and CDR2 SQIVND (reference sequence). This CDR3 spans 13 amino acids. Trimming stripped 4 bases from V and 8 bases from J, with 11 bases between. The CDR3 nucleotides are TGTGCCAGTAGTAAACTGCCTACGGGGGAGCTGTTTTTT. As protein: CASSKLPTGELFF.

This clone was detected many times. This rearrangement joins TRBV20-1 to TRBJ2-5; 10 nucleotides agree with TRBD2. Germline V gene sequence: CDR1 DFQATT, CDR2 SNEGSKA (reference sequence). The trim removed 5 bases at V and 1 base at J, leaving 7 bases unmatched. The CDR3 extends over 15 amino acids. The CDR3 sequence is CSAATGTSAQETQYF. CDR3 nucleotide sequence: TGCAGTGCTGCTACCGGGACTAGCGCCCAAGAGACCCAGTACTTC.

Within the sample, this clone is medium-sized. This chain uses TRBV6-2 or TRBV6-3 with TRBJ2-6; the D is unclear. This CDR3 spans 14 amino acids. V was pared by 6 bases and J by 3 bases, with 9 bases between. Germline lookup yields CDR1 MNHEY and CDR2 SVGEGT. This chain's CDR3 is CASSPRGGANVLTF. The CDR3 nucleotides read TGTGCCAGCAGCCCCCGCGGTGGGGCCAACGTCCTGACTTTC.

Only a few counts were recorded for this clone. This may be a read error, as it is one base from a much larger clone. Different DNA sequences within this sample yield the same CDR3. V usage is TRBV7-9 and J usage is TRBJ2-5; D uncertain. The CDR3 has 11 amino acids. Germline V gene data show CDR1 as SEHNR and CDR2 as FQNEAQ (reference sequence). The CDR3 region has the DNA TGTGCCAGCAGCCGGAGCGAGACACAGTACTTC. Its protein product is CASSRSETQYF.

This clone is medium-sized (0.01 to 0.1%). This sequence joins TRBV6-6 and TRBJ2-2; D uncertain. V was trimmed by 0 bases and J by 5 bases, leaving 10 bases between them. Germline CDR1 reads MNHNY; CDR2 reads SVGAGI (reference sequence). The CDR3 has 15 residues. CDR3 DNA sequence: TGTGCCAGCAGTTACTCGAGTCCGTGGACCGGGGAGCTGTTTTTT. Amino acids: CASSYSSPWTGELFF.

This clone has a count of ten or more. Possible read error: a much larger clone is one base away. This CDR3 is also generated by other DNA sequences in the sample. The chain links TRBV3-1 to TRBJ2-7; the match to TRBD2 covers 7 bases. There are 14 residues in the CDR3. Germline V gene lookup returns CDR1 LGHDT and CDR2 YNNKEL (reference sequence). This CDR3 is CASSQRREGGEQYF. The CDR3 coding sequence is TGTGCCAGCAGCCAAAGGAGGGAGGGTGGCGAGCAGTACTTT.

This clone was counted ten times or more. V is TRBV6-2 or TRBV6-3 and J is TRBJ2-7; D is uncertain. Per germline, CDR1 MNHEY and CDR2 SVGEGT. The CDR3 has 12 residues. V was trimmed by 2 bases and J by 3 bases, leaving 5 bases between them. The CDR3 nucleotides are TGTGCCAGCAGTTACCCGGTCTACGAGCAGTACTTC. This sequence encodes CASSYPVYEQYF.

This clone occurred many times. V gene TRBV6-6 combines with J gene TRBJ2-1, with D unresolved. Trimming took 0 bases from V and 0 from J, leaving 12 bases between them. The CDR3 length is 17 residues. Looked up from germline, CDR1 is MNHNY and CDR2 is SVGAGI (reference sequence). As DNA, the CDR3 is TGTGCCAGCAGTTACTCCCTACCGCGGCTCTCCTACAATGAGCAGTTCTTC. Protein: CASSYSLPRLSYNEQFF.

Many counts were recorded for this clone. The gene calls are TRBV27 and TRBJ2-5; 8 nucleotides agree with TRBD2. Germline CDR1 and CDR2: MNHEY and SMNVEV (reference sequence). The CDR3 extends over 15 amino acids. V dropped 0 bases and J dropped 5; count of bases not matched to a gene: 5. The CDR3 reads CASSLSASGWETQYF. CDR3 nucleotide sequence: TGTGCCAGCAGTTTATCGGCTAGCGGGTGGGAGACCCAGTACTTC.

This clone was observed many times. CDR3 protein: CASSVEEGGSFNYGYTF. In DNA form, the CDR3 reads TGTGCCAGCAGCGTAGAGGAGGGGGGCAGCTTTAACTATGGCTACACCTTC. The chain is built from TRBV9 and TRBJ1-2, with D maybe TRBD1 (6 bases). Trimming cost V 0 bases and J 1 base, with 16 bases left between them. This CDR3 has 17 residues. The V gene's germline CDR1 is SGDLS and CDR2 YYNGEE.

This clone was recorded many times. This chain joins TRBV20-1 and TRBJ2-1; tentatively, D is TRBD1 (6 bases). The CDR3 has 15 amino acids. V lost 1 base and J lost 7, with 17 bases in between. Germline-derived CDR1 and CDR2 are DFQATT and SNEGSKA (reference sequence). The CDR3 is CSARGLEGVKNEQFF. As DNA, the CDR3 is TGCAGTGCTAGAGGGTTAGAGGGGGTCAAAAATGAGCAGTTCTTC.

This clone was counted ten times or more. The rearrangement links TRBV6-5 to TRBJ1-1; D might be TRBD1 (5 bases). Looked up from germline, CDR1 is MNHEY and CDR2 is SVGAGI. V was shortened by 1 base and J by 0 bases, with 9 bases between the two germline ends. The CDR3 contains 15 residues. DNA for the CDR3: TGTGCCAGCAGTTACTTAGGGACTATGAACACTGAAGCTTTCTTT. Translating gives CASSYLGTMNTEAFF.

This clone has ten or more counts. This chain uses TRBV5-1 with TRBJ2-5; 12 bases line up with TRBD1. Trimming removed 4 bases from V and 4 bases from J; junction bases left unmatched: 8. Per germline, CDR1 SGHRS and CDR2 YFSETQ. The CDR3 contains 16 residues. In nucleotides, the CDR3 is TGCGCCAGCAGCATTACCGGGACAGGGGGCGGAGAGACCCAGTACTTC. It yields the protein CASSITGTGGGETQYF.

In this sample, this clone turned up many times. The chain uses TRBV6-2 or TRBV6-3 and TRBJ2-7; D not certain. Trimming removed 1 base at V and 2 bases at J, with 3 bases between. The germline gives CDR1 MNHEY, CDR2 SVGEGT. The CDR3 runs to 12 residues. This CDR3 is CASSYLAYEQYF. The DNA for the CDR3 is TGTGCCAGCAGTTACTTGGCCTACGAGCAGTACTTC.

The table lists this clone with many counts. The J gene is TRBJ1-1, the V gene TRBV20-1; D gene unclear. V lost 1 base and J lost 4, with 7 bases in between. The CDR3 has 12 residues. Germline assignment: CDR1 DFQATT and CDR2 SNEGSKA (reference sequence). The CDR3, as DNA: TGCAGTGCTAGAGGGGTACCCACTGAAGCTTTCTTT. Its protein product is CSARGVPTEAFF.

This clone was observed many times. An end of the junction differs from the germline gene, which may be a read error. The V and J genes are TRBV5-6 and TRBJ1-1; TRBD1 matches 7 bases. CDR3 length equals 14 residues. Germline values: CDR1 SGHDT, CDR2 YYEEEE. The CDR3 loop is CASSSRGRFTEALF. The CDR3 region has the DNA TGTGCCAGCAGCTCGAGGGGGCGCTTCACTGAAGCTCTCTTT.

This clone occurred a few times. The CDR3 loop reads CASSSQMGSPLHF. CDR3 DNA sequence: TGTGCCAGCAGTTCCCAAATGGGTTCACCCCTCCACTTT. The chain employs TRBV27 and TRBJ1-6; D gene unclear. With 4 bases removed from V and 9 bases from J, the gap between germline ends came to 10 bases. Germline V CDR1 and CDR2: MNHEY, SMNVEV (reference sequence). The CDR3 has 13 residues.

This clone was recorded at least ten times. The chain is built from TRBV28 and TRBJ1-1; the D gene is possibly TRBD1 (6 bases). The CDR3 is 13 amino acids. Between the trimmed V and J ends, which lost 5 bases and 3 bases, there was a span of 10 bases. CDR1 and CDR2 from the germline V gene are MDHEN and SYDVKM. CDR3 region: CASSSRQDTEAFF. CDR3 nucleotides: TGTGCCAGCAGTAGCAGACAGGACACTGAAGCTTTCTTT.

The sample holds many counts of this clone. This chain uses TRBV9 with TRBJ2-3, with 12 bases that match TRBD2. Trimming at V came to 0 bases and at J to 8 bases, leaving 7 bases not matched to a gene. The germline V gene encodes CDR1 SGDLS and CDR2 YYNGEE. The CDR3 totals 16 residues. The CDR3 bases are TGTGCCAGCAGCGTAGGGGCTAGCGGGGGGGCAGGTACGCAGTATTTT. It is translated as CASSVGASGGAGTQYF.

This clone was recorded at least ten times. V usage is TRBV5-1 and J usage is TRBJ2-3, with 12 bases matching TRBD2. V shed 0 bases, J shed 0 bases, and the junction held 8 bases outside the gene matches. CDR3 length: 19 amino acids. The germline gives CDR1 SGHRS, CDR2 YFSETQ. The CDR3 nucleotides read TGCGCCAGCAGCTTGGGTAGACTAGCGGGAGCTTTTAGCACAGATACGCAGTATTTT. Translation gives CASSLGRLAGAFSTDTQYF. The full variable domain, with the rest looked up from reference TRBV5-1 and TRBJ2-3, is KAGVTQTPRYLIKTRGQQVTLSCSPISGHRSVSWYQQTPGQGLQFLFEYFSETQRNKGNFPGRFSGRQFSNSRSEMNVSTLELGDSALYLCASSLGRLAGAFSTDTQYFGPGTRLTVL.

In its sample, this clone is medium-sized. The chain links TRBV5-5 to TRBJ1-1, with a tentative D call TRBD1 (5 bases). Trimming took 6 bases from V and 5 from J, leaving 17 bases between them. This CDR3 is 14 amino acids long. Germline V gene lookup returns CDR1 SGHKS and CDR2 YYEKEE (reference sequence). CDR3 protein: CASTRGGVGTEAFF. The DNA for the CDR3 is TGTGCCAGCACCCGGGGAGGGGTTGGGACTGAAGCTTTCTTT. Together with reference TRBV5-5 and TRBJ1-1, the CDR3 gives the full variable domain: DAGVTQSPTHLIKTRGQQVTLRCSPISGHKSVSWYQQVLGQGPQFIFQYYEKEERGRGNFPDRFSARQFPNYSSELNVNALLLGDSALYLCASTRGGVGTEAFFGQGTRLTVV.

The table lists this clone with many counts. The CDR3 bases are TGTGCCAGCAGTTTAGGGACTTACCAAGAGACCCAGTACTTC. It codes for CASSLGTYQETQYF. The chain has TRBV28 and TRBJ2-5; a possible D gene is TRBD2 (6 bases). Per germline, CDR1 MDHEN and CDR2 SYDVKM. V lost 2 bases and J 0 bases, leaving 7 bases between the germline ends. The CDR3 totals 14 residues.

This clone was recorded many times. This sequence joins TRBV5-1 and TRBJ2-5; no firm D call. Trimming cost V 0 bases and J 5 bases, with 14 bases left between them. CDR1 is SGHRS, CDR2 YFSETQ, per germline. CDR3 length: 15 amino acids. The CDR3 DNA sequence: TGCGCCAGCAGCTTGGGCCTGGCGGAAGGGGAGACCCAGTACTTC. This sequence encodes CASSLGLAEGETQYF.